The entry below gives a single T cell receptor (beta chain) sequence along with its context. The same CDR3 is also encoded by other DNA sequences in this sample. This record comes from a study of control samples from healthy donors and cancer patients. Here immunoSEQ multiplex PCR was the method, and the copy in TCRdb shows in-frame clones only, minus some. The sample yields about 130,000 clones, roughly 90% seen once. The CDR3 extends over 15 amino acids. Germline values: CDR1 SGHRS, CDR2 YFSETQ. V lost 1 base and J lost 1, with 10 bases in between. The chain has TRBV5-1 and TRBJ2-3; D is perhaps TRBD1 or TRBD2 (6 bases each). The sequence derives from a man between 18 and 29 years old in good health. The source material was blood. CDR3 amino acids: CASSLYGGGTDTQYF. Written as DNA, the CDR3 is TGCGCCAGCAGCTTGTACGGGGGCGGCACAGATACGCAGTATTTT. Drawing the rest from reference TRBV5-1 and TRBJ2-3, the complete variable domain is KAGVTQTPRYLIKTRGQQVTLSCSPISGHRSVSWYQQTPGQGLQFLFEYFSETQRNKGNFPGRFSGRQFSNSRSEMNVSTLELGDSALYLCASSLYGGGTDTQYFGPGTRLTVL.